This passage covers 18 T cell receptor beta chains from one sample sequenced in a study of blood T cell repertoires in COVID-19. Sequencing used immunoSEQ multiplex PCR; TCRdb keeps in-frame clones, though not all of them. The top ten clones hold about 10% of a sample with roughly 100,000 clones, about 77% of them seen once. Sequencing input: peripheral blood. These TCRs come from a woman over 75 with acute or convalescent COVID-19.

On this clone: This sample also contains other DNA sequences that code for the same CDR3. V and J are TRBV6-6 and TRBJ2-1; D is ambiguous. Trimming removed 0 bases from V and 7 bases from J, with 4 bases in between. The CDR3 is made up of 12 amino acids. Germline V gene data show CDR1 as MNHNY and CDR2 as SVGAGI (reference sequence). The CDR3 sequence is CASSYSLNEQFF. The DNA of the CDR3 is TGTGCCAGCAGTTACTCTCTGAATGAGCAGTTCTTC.

The genes are TRBV19 and TRBJ2-7, with D possibly being TRBD2 (6 bases). V gave up 7 bases and J gave up 9 bases, with 13 bases separating them. Germline assignment: CDR1 LNHDA and CDR2 SQIVND (reference sequence). The CDR3 sequence is 11 residues long. CDR3 residues: CASTGPEGQYF. The CDR3 DNA sequence: TGTGCCAGTACAGGACCGGAGGGGCAGTACTTC.

The chain has TRBV7-6 and TRBJ2-7; 7 positions match TRBD1. The CDR3 has 13 amino acids. Germline assignment: CDR1 SGHVS and CDR2 FNYEAQ. The V gene end was trimmed by 6 bases and the J gene end by 5 bases; junction bases not matched to a gene: 7. CDR3 bases: TGTGCCAGCAGTCCGAGGGGGCTCCACGAGCAGTACTTC. Protein: CASSPRGLHEQYF.

The J gene is TRBJ2-6, the V gene TRBV27, with a possible D match to TRBD2 (5 bases). Per germline, CDR1 MNHEY and CDR2 SMNVEV (reference sequence). The CDR3 length is 15 residues. V dropped 8 bases and J dropped 7 bases, with 18 bases sitting between them. The CDR3 region has the DNA TGTGCCAGCGCCGACGAACGGGGTGGCGCCAACGTCCTGACTTTC. Its protein is CASADERGGANVLTF.

This chain connects TRBV5-4 to TRBJ2-6, with D perhaps matching TRBD1 (6 bases). V lost 4 bases and J lost 7, with 12 bases in between. The CDR3 extends over 14 amino acids. Germline V gene sequence: CDR1 SGHNT, CDR2 YYREEE (reference sequence). CDR3 sequence reads: CASSLQGSANVLTF. DNA of the CDR3: TGTGCCAGCAGCCTACAGGGATCTGCCAACGTCCTGACTTTC.

This chain joins TRBV3-1 (or the pseudogene TRBV3-2) and TRBJ1-2; D gene uncertain. CDR3 size: 13 residues. The germline V gene encodes CDR1 LGHDT and CDR2 YNNKEL (reference sequence). Deletions cut 0 bases from V and 2 bases from J, with 4 bases between. The CDR3 DNA reads as TGTGCCAGCAGCCAAGAACGGAACTATGGCTACACCTTC. This sequence encodes CASSQERNYGYTF.

This rearrangement joins TRBV19 to TRBJ2-1; 11 bases are a match to TRBD2. Germline V gives CDR1 LNHDA, CDR2 SQIVND (reference sequence). The CDR3 is made up of 16 amino acids. V lost 9 bases and J lost 0; bases outside the gene matches: 7. CDR3 loop: CASQRLAGSSYNEQFF. The CDR3 nucleotides read TGTGCCAGCCAACGACTAGCGGGATCCTCCTACAATGAGCAGTTCTTC.

V gene TRBV4-2 combines with J gene TRBJ1-5; 9 bases map to TRBD1. Trimming removed 3 bases from V and 2 bases from J; junction bases left unmatched: 8. The germline CDR1 and CDR2 sequences are LGHNA and YNFKEQ. The CDR3 sequence is 17 residues long. CDR3 protein: CASSQNGGQGGNQPQHF. The CDR3 region has the DNA TGTGCCAGCAGCCAGAATGGGGGACAGGGTGGCAATCAGCCCCAGCATTTT.

In this sample, this clone turned up once. The chain combines TRBV20-1 with TRBJ1-3; the D is unclear. Germline V CDR1 and CDR2: DFQATT, SNEGSKA (reference sequence). The CDR3 is made up of 11 amino acids. Trimming took 4 bases from V and 5 from J, leaving 6 bases between them. CDR3 in DNA: TGCAGTGCTAATCCAAGAAACACCATATATTTT. It specifies CSANPRNTIYF.

V and J are TRBV11-3 and TRBJ2-1; D not resolved. CDR3 size: 13 residues. CDR1 is SGHNT and CDR2 is YENEEA in the germline V gene. Trimming removed 0 bases from V and 8 bases from J, with 8 bases in between. The CDR3 bases are TGTGCCAGCAGCTTAGAGGCGGCTTATGAGCAGTTCTTC. Its protein product is CASSLEAAYEQFF.

This clone was counted a single time. The chain employs TRBV19 and TRBJ1-1; D uncertain. CDR1 is LNHDA and CDR2 is SQIVND in the germline V gene (reference sequence). CDR3 size: 15 residues. Trimming stripped 1 base from V and 1 base from J, with 10 bases between. The CDR3 loop reads CASSIGELRNTEAFF. The CDR3 bases are TGTGCCAGTAGTATAGGAGAGTTGAGGAACACTGAAGCTTTCTTT.

The chain joins TRBV6-6 to TRBJ1-1; 7 nucleotides agree with TRBD1. Germline V gene data show CDR1 as MNHNY and CDR2 as SVGAGI (reference sequence). The CDR3 has 11 residues. J was trimmed by 7 bases and V by 6 bases; bases with no gene match: 2. The CDR3 bases are TGTGCCAGCAGGAGACAGGGTGAAGCTTTCTTT. Translation: CASRRQGEAFF.

The chain links TRBV7-9 to TRBJ2-1; D may be TRBD2 (5 bases). Germline V gene data show CDR1 as SEHNR and CDR2 as FQNEAQ (reference sequence). The CDR3 is made up of 13 amino acids. V lost 4 bases to trimming and J lost 7 bases, with 11 bases between them. CDR3 coding DNA: TGTGCCAGCAGCTCCGGACTTGGGAATGAGCAGTTCTTC. Protein: CASSSGLGNEQFF.

The V gene is TRBV6-1, the J gene TRBJ2-7, with D perhaps matching TRBD1 (5 bases). V was pared by 3 bases and J by 3 bases, with 18 bases between. The germline V gene has CDR1 MNHNS and CDR2 SASEGT. The CDR3 is made up of 16 amino acids. The CDR3 here is CASSDNPLPQGYEQYF. CDR3 nucleotides: TGTGCCAGCAGTGATAATCCCCTACCGCAGGGCTACGAGCAGTACTTC.

The chain recombines TRBV9 with TRBJ2-5, with TRBD2 identical over 11 bases. V lost 8 bases to trimming and J lost 2 bases; unmatched junction nucleotides: 11. Germline assignment: CDR1 SGDLS and CDR2 YYNGEE. The length of the CDR3 is 16 residues. This CDR3 is CASQYWASGGQETQYF. As DNA, the CDR3 is TGTGCCAGTCAATACTGGGCTAGCGGGGGGCAAGAGACCCAGTACTTC.

This clone was recorded a few times. The J gene is TRBJ1-4, the V gene TRBV13, with 9 bases matching TRBD1. The CDR3 covers 16 residues. V lost 5 bases, J lost 3 bases, and 7 bases stayed unmatched. Germline assignment: CDR1 PRHDT and CDR2 FYEKMQ (reference sequence). In DNA form, the CDR3 reads TGTGCCAGCAGCCAGAGGACAGGGGTACCTAATGAAAAACTGTTTTTT. As protein: CASSQRTGVPNEKLFF.

The DNA for the CDR3 is TGTGCCAGCAGTTTCGCGGGACAGGGTAGCAATCAGCCCCAGCATTTT. Encoded protein: CASSFAGQGSNQPQHF. The chain recombines TRBV27 with TRBJ1-5; 9 bases fit TRBD1. Germline V CDR1 and CDR2: MNHEY, SMNVEV (reference sequence). This CDR3 has 16 residues. The J segment lost 0 bases and the V segment lost 3 bases, leaving 3 bases of the junction unmatched.

This rearrangement joins TRBV30 to TRBJ1-6; the D gene is possibly TRBD1 (6 bases). CDR3 length equals 16 residues. Germline V gives CDR1 GTSNPN, CDR2 SVGIG (reference sequence). Trimming stripped 2 bases from V and 0 bases from J, with 11 bases between. In nucleotides, the CDR3 is TGTGCCTGGAGTAAGGGACACAGCTCCTATAATTCACCCCTCCACTTT. It specifies CAWSKGHSSYNSPLHF.